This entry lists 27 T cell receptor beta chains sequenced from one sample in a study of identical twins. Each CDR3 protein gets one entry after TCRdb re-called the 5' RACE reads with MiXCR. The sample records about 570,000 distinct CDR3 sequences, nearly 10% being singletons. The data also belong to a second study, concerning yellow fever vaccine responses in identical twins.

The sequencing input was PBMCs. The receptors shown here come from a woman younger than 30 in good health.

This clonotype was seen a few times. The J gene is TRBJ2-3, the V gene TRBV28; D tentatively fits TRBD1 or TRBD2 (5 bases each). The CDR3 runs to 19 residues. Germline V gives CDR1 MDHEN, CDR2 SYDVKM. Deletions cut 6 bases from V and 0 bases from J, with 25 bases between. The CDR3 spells CASRLVYQGRETSTDTQYF. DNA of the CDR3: TGTGCCAGCAGACTTGTTTATCAGGGTCGGGAAACCAGCACAGATACGCAGTATTTT.

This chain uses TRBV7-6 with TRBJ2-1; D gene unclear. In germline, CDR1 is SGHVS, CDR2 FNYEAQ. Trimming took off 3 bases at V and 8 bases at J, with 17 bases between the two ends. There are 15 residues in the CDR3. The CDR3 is CASSFRSYVADEQFF. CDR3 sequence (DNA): TGTGCCAGCAGCTTCCGGAGTTATGTCGCCGATGAGCAGTTCTTC.

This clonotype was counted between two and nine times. CDR3 loop: CASSQRPGSQETQYF. Here the CDR3 DNA reads TGTGCCAGCAGCCAGCGACCGGGATCTCAAGAGACCCAGTACTTC. The chain carries TRBV3-1 and TRBJ2-5, with D tentatively TRBD2 (5 bases). Trimming left V 3 bases short and J 2 bases short, with 13 bases between. CDR3 size: 15 residues. Germline CDR1 is LGHDT and CDR2 is YNNKEL (reference sequence).

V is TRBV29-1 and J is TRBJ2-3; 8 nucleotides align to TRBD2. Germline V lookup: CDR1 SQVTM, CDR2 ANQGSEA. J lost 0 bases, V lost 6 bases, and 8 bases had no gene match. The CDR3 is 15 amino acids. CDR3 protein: CSVLGSGGSTDTQYF. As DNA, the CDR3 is TGCAGCGTCCTTGGGAGCGGGGGCAGCACAGATACGCAGTATTTT.

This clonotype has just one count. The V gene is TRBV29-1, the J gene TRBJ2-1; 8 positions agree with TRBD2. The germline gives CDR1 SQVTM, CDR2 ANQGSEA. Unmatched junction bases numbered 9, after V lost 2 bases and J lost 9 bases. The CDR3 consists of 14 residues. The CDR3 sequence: CSVEPPGLVVEQFF. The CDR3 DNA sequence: TGCAGCGTTGAACCCCCGGGACTAGTCGTTGAGCAGTTCTTC.

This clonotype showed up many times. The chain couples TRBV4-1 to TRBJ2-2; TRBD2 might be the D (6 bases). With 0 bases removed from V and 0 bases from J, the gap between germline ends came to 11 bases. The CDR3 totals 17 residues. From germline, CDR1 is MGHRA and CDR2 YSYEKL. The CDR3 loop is CASSQDNGGANTGELFF. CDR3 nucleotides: TGCGCCAGCAGCCAAGATAACGGGGGTGCGAACACCGGGGAGCTGTTTTTT.

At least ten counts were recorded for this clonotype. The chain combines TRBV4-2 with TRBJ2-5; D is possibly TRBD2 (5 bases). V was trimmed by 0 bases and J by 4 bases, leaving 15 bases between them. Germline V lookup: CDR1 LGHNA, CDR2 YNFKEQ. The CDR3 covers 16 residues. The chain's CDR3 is CASSQDAGYGVETQYF. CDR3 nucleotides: TGTGCCAGCAGCCAAGATGCGGGTTACGGGGTAGAGACCCAGTACTTC.

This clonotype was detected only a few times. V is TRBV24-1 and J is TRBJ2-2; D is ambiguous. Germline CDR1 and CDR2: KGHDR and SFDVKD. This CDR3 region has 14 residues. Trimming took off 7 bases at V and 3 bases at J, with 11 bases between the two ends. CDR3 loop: CATRGHSDTGELFF. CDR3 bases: TGTGCCACCAGGGGCCATTCGGACACCGGGGAGCTGTTTTTT.

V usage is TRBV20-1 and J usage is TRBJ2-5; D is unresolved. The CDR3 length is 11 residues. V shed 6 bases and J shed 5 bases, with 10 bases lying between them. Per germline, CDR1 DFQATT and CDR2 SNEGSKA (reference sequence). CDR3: CSAGLEETQYF. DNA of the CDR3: TGCAGTGCAGGGTTAGAGGAGACCCAGTACTTC.

The DNA of the CDR3 is TGCAGCGTCGCAAGTGGGGTGCGGTACGAGCAGTACTTC. It codes for CSVASGVRYEQYF. The gene calls are TRBV29-1 and TRBJ2-7, with unresolved D. V was pared by 6 bases and J by 4 bases, with 16 bases between. CDR3 size: 13 residues. The germline V gene encodes CDR1 SQVTM and CDR2 ANQGSEA.

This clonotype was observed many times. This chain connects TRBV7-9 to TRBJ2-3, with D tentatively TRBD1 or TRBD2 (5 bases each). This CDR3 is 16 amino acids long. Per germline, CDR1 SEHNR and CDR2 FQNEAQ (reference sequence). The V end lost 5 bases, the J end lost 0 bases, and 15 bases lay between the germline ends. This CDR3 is CASSPGRGSSTDTQYF. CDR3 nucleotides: TGTGCCAGCAGCCCGGGACGGGGTTCGAGCACAGATACGCAGTATTTT. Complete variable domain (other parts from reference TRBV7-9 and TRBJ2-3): DTGVSQNPRHKITKRGQNVTFRCDPISEHNRLYWYRQTLGQGPEFLTYFQNEAQLEKSRLLSDRFSAERPKGSFSTLEIQRTEQGDSAMYLCASSPGRGSSTDTQYFGPGTRLTVL.

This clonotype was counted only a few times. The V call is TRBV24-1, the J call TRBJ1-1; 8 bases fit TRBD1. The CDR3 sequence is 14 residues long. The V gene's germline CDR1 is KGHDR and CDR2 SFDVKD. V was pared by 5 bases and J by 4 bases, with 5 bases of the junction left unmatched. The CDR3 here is CATSGTGLGTEAFF. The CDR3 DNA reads TGTGCCACCAGTGGGACAGGGCTTGGCACTGAAGCTTTCTTT.

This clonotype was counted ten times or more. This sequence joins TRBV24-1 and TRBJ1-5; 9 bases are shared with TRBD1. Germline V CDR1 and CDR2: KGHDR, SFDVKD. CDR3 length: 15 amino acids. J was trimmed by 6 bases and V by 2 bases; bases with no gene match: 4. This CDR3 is CATSDSDRGGQPQHF. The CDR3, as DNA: TGTGCCACCAGTGATTCGGACAGGGGAGGTCAGCCCCAGCATTTT.

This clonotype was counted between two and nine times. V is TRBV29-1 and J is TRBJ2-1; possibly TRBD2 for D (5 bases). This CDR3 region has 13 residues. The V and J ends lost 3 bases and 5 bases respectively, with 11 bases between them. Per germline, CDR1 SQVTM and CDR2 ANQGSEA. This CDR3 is CSVDVSGDNEQFF. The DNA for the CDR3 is TGCAGCGTTGACGTAAGCGGAGACAATGAGCAGTTCTTC.

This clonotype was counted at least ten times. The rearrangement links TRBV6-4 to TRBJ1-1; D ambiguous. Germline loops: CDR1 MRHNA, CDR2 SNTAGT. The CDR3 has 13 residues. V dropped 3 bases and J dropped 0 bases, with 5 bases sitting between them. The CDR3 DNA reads TGTGCCAGCAGTGAACACCTGAACACTGAAGCTTTCTTT. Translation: CASSEHLNTEAFF.

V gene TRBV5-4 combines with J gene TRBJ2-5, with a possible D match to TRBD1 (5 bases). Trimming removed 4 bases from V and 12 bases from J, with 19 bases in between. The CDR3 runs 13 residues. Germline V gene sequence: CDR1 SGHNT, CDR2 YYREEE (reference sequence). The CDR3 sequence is CASSPEMDKPEYF. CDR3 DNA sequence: TGTGCCAGCAGCCCGGAGATGGACAAGCCAGAGTACTTC.

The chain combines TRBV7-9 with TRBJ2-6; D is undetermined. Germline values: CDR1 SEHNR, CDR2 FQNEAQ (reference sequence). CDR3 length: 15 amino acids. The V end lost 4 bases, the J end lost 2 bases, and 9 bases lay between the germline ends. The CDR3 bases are TGTGCCAGCAGCTCCTGGCCCCCTGGGGCCAACGTCCTGACTTTC. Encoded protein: CASSSWPPGANVLTF.

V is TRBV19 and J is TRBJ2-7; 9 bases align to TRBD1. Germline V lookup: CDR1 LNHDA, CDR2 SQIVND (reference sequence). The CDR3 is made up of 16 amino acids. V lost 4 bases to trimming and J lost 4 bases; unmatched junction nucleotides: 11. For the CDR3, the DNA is TGTGCCAGTAGTACCTTACCGGGACAGGGACCTTACGAGCAGTACTTC. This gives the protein CASSTLPGQGPYEQYF.

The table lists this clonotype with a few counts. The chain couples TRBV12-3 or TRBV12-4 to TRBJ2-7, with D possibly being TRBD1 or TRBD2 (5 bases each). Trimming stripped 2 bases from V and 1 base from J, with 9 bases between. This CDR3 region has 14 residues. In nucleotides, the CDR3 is TGTGCCAGCAGTTTACTCTGGGGGTCCTACGAGCAGTACTTC. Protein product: CASSLLWGSYEQYF.

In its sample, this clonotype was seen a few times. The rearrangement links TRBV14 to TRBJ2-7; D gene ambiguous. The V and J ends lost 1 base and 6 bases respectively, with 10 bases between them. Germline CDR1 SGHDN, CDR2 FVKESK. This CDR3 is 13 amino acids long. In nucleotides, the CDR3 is TGTGCCAGCAGCCAAGTCGAGACCGGCGAGCAGTACTTC. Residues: CASSQVETGEQYF.

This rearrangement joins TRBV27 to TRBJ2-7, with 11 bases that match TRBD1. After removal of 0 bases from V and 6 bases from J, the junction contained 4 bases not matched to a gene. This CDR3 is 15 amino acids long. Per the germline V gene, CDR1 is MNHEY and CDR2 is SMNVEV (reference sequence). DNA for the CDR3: TGTGCCAGCAGTTTATCGGACAGGGGGCAGAGCGAGCAGTACTTC. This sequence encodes CASSLSDRGQSEQYF.

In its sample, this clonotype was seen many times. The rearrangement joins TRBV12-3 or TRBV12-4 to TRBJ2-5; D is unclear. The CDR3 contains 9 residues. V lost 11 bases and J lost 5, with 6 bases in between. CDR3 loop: CAPLETQYF. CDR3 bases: TGTGCCCCCCTCGAGACCCAGTACTTC.

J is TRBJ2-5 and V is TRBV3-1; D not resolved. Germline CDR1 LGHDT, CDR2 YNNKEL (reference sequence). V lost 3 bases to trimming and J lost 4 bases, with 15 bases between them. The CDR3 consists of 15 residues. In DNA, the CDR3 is TGTGCCAGCAGCCAGCGGACCAGCTGGACAGAGACCCAGTACTTC. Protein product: CASSQRTSWTETQYF.

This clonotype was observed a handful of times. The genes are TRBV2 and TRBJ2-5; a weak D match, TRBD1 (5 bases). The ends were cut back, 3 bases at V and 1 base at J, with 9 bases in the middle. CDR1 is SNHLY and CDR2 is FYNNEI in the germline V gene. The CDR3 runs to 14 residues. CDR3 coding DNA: TGTGCCAGCAGTGAGACAGAGGTCCAAGAGACCCAGTACTTC. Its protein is CASSETEVQETQYF.

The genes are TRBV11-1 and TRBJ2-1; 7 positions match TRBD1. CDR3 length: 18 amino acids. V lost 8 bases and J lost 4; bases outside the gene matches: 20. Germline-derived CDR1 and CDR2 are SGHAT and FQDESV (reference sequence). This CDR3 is CASQIGGFSDTTYNEQFF. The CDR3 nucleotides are TGTGCCAGCCAAATAGGGGGCTTTTCCGACACGACTTACAATGAGCAGTTCTTC.

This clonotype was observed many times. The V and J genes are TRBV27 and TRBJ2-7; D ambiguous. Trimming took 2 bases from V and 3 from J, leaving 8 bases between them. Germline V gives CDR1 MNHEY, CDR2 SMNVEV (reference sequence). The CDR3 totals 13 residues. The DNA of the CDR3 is TGTGCCAGCAGTTTACGCGCAGGCTACGAGCAGTACTTC. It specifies CASSLRAGYEQYF.

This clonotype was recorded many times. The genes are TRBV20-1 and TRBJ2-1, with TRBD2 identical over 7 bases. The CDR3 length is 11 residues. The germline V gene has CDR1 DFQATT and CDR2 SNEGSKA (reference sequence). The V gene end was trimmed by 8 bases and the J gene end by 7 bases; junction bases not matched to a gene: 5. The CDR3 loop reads CSSGGGNEQFF. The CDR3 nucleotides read TGCAGTTCGGGGGGTGGGAATGAGCAGTTCTTC.